The sequence of this TCR beta chain was determined in a study of T cell repertoires in cytomegalovirus infection (dated by TCRdb to between 2018 and 2021). Background for the entire study: The HLA type of each donor mattered for the analysis, because public TCR beta signatures pointed to carriage of CMV infection along with the matching HLA type. What the study reported, not specific to this receptor: In both this cohort and an independent cohort of under 450 donors, the cumulative frequency of public TCR beta family members distinguished carriers of CMV infection plus the relevant HLA type. The ex vivo response was dominated by HLA-C-restricted CMV-specific TCR beta clonotypes, and the single most frequent clonotype in two of eight donors was supplied by these HLA-C-restricted clonotypes.

This clonotype appeared many times. This receptor's antigen is unknown. Per-nucleotide qualities are absent, and no much larger clonotype sits a single base away. Sequencing took place on an Illumina HiSeq 1500. The raw public reads went through TCRdb reprocessing: fastp at Q25, MiXCR clone calling, in-frame beta chains kept. Rows merge per CDR3 protein into single entries with the most common DNA and genes. Counted in this sample were about 300,000 distinct CDR3 sequences; around 10% of them appeared once. Of the sample, around 2.5% falls within the top ten clones. CDR3 length: 16 amino acids, cysteine to phenylalanine. The sequence is cut down to CDR3 DNA, 48 bases in frame from base 1. CDR1 MNHEY and CDR2 SVGEGT were looked up in the germline V gene. Trimming removed 0 bases from V and 2 bases from J, leaving 11 bases between the germline ends.

The sequence derives from a human donor in good health (CMV status not recorded). Some clones in this sample may be carry-over from other donors' samples. Recombination linked TRBV6-2 or TRBV6-3 to TRBJ2-1, with a weak D call of TRBD2 (6 bases match). What was sequenced was PBMCs. The DNA sequence is as follows: TGTGCCAGCAGTTACTCGGGTGGGGGGACCTACAATGAGCAGTTCTTC. The resulting protein is CASSYSGGGTYNEQFF.